A single sample gave rise to the 24 T cell receptor beta chains below, sequenced in a study of cytomegalovirus exposure and HLA in healthy donors. PCR amplification relied on 60 Vbeta primers (plus 13 Jbeta primers). The repertoire was sequenced with immunoSEQ multiplex PCR; TCRdb's copy has only in-frame clones and lacks some. The repertoire table contains about 100,000 clones. The specimen was PBMCs. The receptors stem from a man in his forties or fifties in good health and CMV-seronegative.

The chain employs TRBV6-5 and TRBJ1-5; no clear D gene. Trimming took 0 bases from V and 6 from J, leaving 9 bases between them. This CDR3 has 14 residues. CDR1 and CDR2 (germline): MNHEY, SVGAGI. CDR3 sequence: CASSYSRVAQPQHF. The CDR3 DNA reads as TGTGCCAGCAGTTACTCCCGGGTGGCTCAGCCCCAGCATTTT.

This chain uses TRBV19 with TRBJ2-5, with D unclear. V lost 4 bases to trimming and J lost 9 bases, with 18 bases between them. This CDR3 is built from 14 residues. Germline assignment: CDR1 LNHDA and CDR2 SQIVND (reference sequence). The CDR3, as DNA: TGTGCCAGTAGTACCCCTCCTCACGAGTTGCCCCAGTACTTC. Translation gives CASSTPPHELPQYF.

This chain links TRBV29-1 with TRBJ1-1, with 7 nucleotides matching TRBD1. CDR3 size: 14 residues. V lost 7 bases to trimming and J lost 0 bases; unmatched junction nucleotides: 8. In germline, CDR1 is SQVTM, CDR2 ANQGSEA. CDR3 coding DNA: TGCAGCGCTGGGGACAGTCGAATGAACACTGAAGCTTTCTTT. Translating gives CSAGDSRMNTEAFF.

The chain recombines TRBV18 with TRBJ1-1; 7 nucleotides align to TRBD1. V lost 3 bases to trimming and J lost 3 bases; unmatched junction nucleotides: 7. The CDR3 is made up of 15 amino acids. Germline V gene lookup returns CDR1 KGHSH and CDR2 LQKENI. The DNA for the CDR3 is TGTGCCAGCTCACCCACGACAGGGAGAGACACTGAAGCTTTCTTT. Amino acids: CASSPTTGRDTEAFF.

This chain joins TRBV27 and TRBJ2-3; 10 nucleotides line up with TRBD2. CDR3 length: 14 residues. V lost 4 bases to trimming and J lost 8 bases; unmatched junction nucleotides: 6. Germline V gives CDR1 MNHEY, CDR2 SMNVEV (reference sequence). CDR3 bases: TGTGCCAGCAGTTCTAGCGGGAGTGTCGTTACGCAGTATTTT. It is translated as CASSSSGSVVTQYF.

This chain joins TRBV27 and TRBJ2-5, with D perhaps matching TRBD2 (6 bases). CDR1 and CDR2 (germline): MNHEY, SMNVEV (reference sequence). The CDR3 has 16 residues. The V gene lost 5 bases and the J gene lost 2 bases, with 18 bases spanning the gap. The CDR3 DNA reads as TGTGCCAGCAGTCTCTTACGCGGGACGGAACAAGAGACCCAGTACTTC. Translation gives CASSLLRGTEQETQYF.

This CDR3 reads CASSQSTGGNQPQHF. DNA of the CDR3: TGCGCCAGCAGCCAATCTACAGGGGGCAATCAGCCCCAGCATTTT. This sequence joins TRBV4-3 and TRBJ1-5, with 7 positions matching TRBD1. The V segment lost 2 bases and the J segment 2 bases; nucleotides outside the gene matches: 3. The germline CDR1 and CDR2 sequences are LGHNA and YSLEER. This CDR3 spans 15 amino acids.

V gene TRBV6-5 combines with J gene TRBJ1-2; D is perhaps TRBD1 (5 bases). The CDR3 is 16 amino acids. Trimming shortened V by 3 bases and J by 5 bases, and 19 bases separated the two germline ends. Germline CDR1 reads MNHEY; CDR2 reads SVGAGI. The CDR3 DNA reads as TGTGCCAGCAGTTATTATTCCGGGACTGGAGCGTATGGCTACACCTTC. It encodes CASSYYSGTGAYGYTF.

V gene TRBV11-1 combines with J gene TRBJ2-3; a possible D gene is TRBD2 (5 bases). Germline loops: CDR1 SGHAT, CDR2 FQDESV (reference sequence). V lost 5 bases, J lost 5 bases, and 20 bases lay in between. There are 16 residues in the CDR3. CDR3 nucleotide sequence: TGTGCCAGCAGCCCCCTTATCCGGGAATCTATAGATACGCAGTATTTT. Protein product: CASSPLIRESIDTQYF. Supplemented by reference TRBV11-1 and TRBJ2-3, the full variable domain reads EAEVAQSPRYKITEKSQAVAFWCDPISGHATLYWYRQILGQGPELLVQFQDESVVDDSQLPKDRFSAERLKGVDSTLKIQPAELGDSAMYLCASSPLIRESIDTQYFGPGTRLTVL.

For the CDR3, the DNA is TGCGCCAGCAGCCAGAGAGGTATAGGTGGAAACACCATATATTTT. Amino acids: CASSQRGIGGNTIYF. The chain is built from TRBV4-3 and TRBJ1-3; D gene unclear. The CDR3 is 15 residues long. Trimming took off 3 bases at V and 3 bases at J, with 12 bases between the two ends. Germline CDR1 is LGHNA and CDR2 is YSLEER.

This sequence joins TRBV28 and TRBJ1-5; 7 bases map to TRBD1. V was pared by 5 bases and J by 16 bases, with 14 bases of the junction left unmatched. From germline, CDR1 is MDHEN and CDR2 SYDVKM. This CDR3 is built from 13 residues. This CDR3 reads CASSPPRGTAEHF. As DNA, the CDR3 is TGTGCCAGCAGTCCACCCCGCGGGACAGCCGAACATTTT.

The V call is TRBV7-2, the J call TRBJ1-2; a weak D match, TRBD1 (5 bases). Germline CDR1 reads SGHTA; CDR2 reads FQGNSA. This CDR3 is built from 13 residues. V was pared by 5 bases and J by 5 bases, with 12 bases between. The CDR3 DNA reads as TGTGCCAGCAGCGGGGACTCGCCGTATGGCTACACCTTC. Protein: CASSGDSPYGYTF.

V is TRBV2 and J is TRBJ2-7, with a tentative D call TRBD2 (6 bases). The CDR3 has 12 amino acids. Germline assignment: CDR1 SNHLY and CDR2 FYNNEI. V gave up 11 bases and J gave up 1 base, with 12 bases separating them. CDR3 nucleotides: TGTGCCCAGCAGACTAGATCCTACGAGCAGTACTTC. This encodes CAQQTRSYEQYF.

The chain recombines TRBV6-1 with TRBJ1-2, with D perhaps matching TRBD1 (6 bases). CDR3 size: 12 residues. The V gene's germline CDR1 is MNHNS and CDR2 SASEGT. V lost 8 bases and J lost 6, with 13 bases in between. DNA of the CDR3: TGTGCCAGCGGCAACAGGGCTGATGGCTACACCTTC. It is translated as CASGNRADGYTF.

The J gene is TRBJ2-2, the V gene TRBV9, with 9 bases fitting TRBD1. The V segment lost 2 bases and the J segment 6 bases; nucleotides outside the gene matches: 5. Per the germline V gene, CDR1 is SGDLS and CDR2 is YYNGEE. CDR3 length equals 15 residues. The DNA for the CDR3 is TGTGCCAGCAGCGTCGGGACAGGGTACGCCGGGGAGCTGTTTTTT. The encoded protein is CASSVGTGYAGELFF.

The V gene is TRBV11-2, the J gene TRBJ1-5; D gene ambiguous. Germline CDR1 is SGHAT and CDR2 is FQNNGV. The CDR3 has 12 residues. Trimming left V 5 bases short and J 10 bases short, with 12 bases between. The CDR3 sequence is CASSPYGGPQHF. DNA of the CDR3: TGTGCCAGCAGCCCGTACGGAGGTCCCCAGCATTTT. Complete variable domain (other parts from reference TRBV11-2 and TRBJ1-5): EAGVAQSPRYKIIEKRQSVAFWCNPISGHATLYWYQQILGQGPKLLIQFQNNGVVDDSQLPKDRFSAERLKGVDSTLKIQPAKLEDSAVYLCASSPYGGPQHFGDGTRLSIL.

The CDR3 loop is CASRTGTGVHEQYF. CDR3 nucleotides: TGTGCCAGCAGAACCGGGACAGGCGTCCACGAGCAGTACTTC. The V and J genes are TRBV6-1 and TRBJ2-7; 8 bases align to TRBD1. With V trimmed by 6 bases and J by 5 bases, 9 bases remained unmatched. CDR1 and CDR2 (germline): MNHNS, SASEGT. The CDR3 totals 14 residues.

The chain combines TRBV5-8 with TRBJ2-5; TRBD1 matches 7 bases. The CDR3 loop spans 14 amino acids. Germline V gene data show CDR1 as SGHTS and CDR2 as YDEGEE. J gave up 2 bases and V 4 bases, and 5 bases lay outside the gene matches. The CDR3 sequence is CASSGPQGQETQYF. The CDR3 nucleotides are TGTGCCAGCAGCGGGCCACAGGGGCAAGAGACCCAGTACTTC.

The chain links TRBV19 to TRBJ2-7; 7 positions match TRBD2. The length of the CDR3 is 15 residues. Germline V gene data show CDR1 as LNHDA and CDR2 as SQIVND (reference sequence). Trimming took 3 bases from V and 4 from J; bases not matched to a gene: 9. The chain's CDR3 is CASSILTTSVYEQYF. CDR3 sequence (DNA): TGTGCCAGTAGTATCTTGACTACTAGCGTGTACGAGCAGTACTTC.

The V and J genes are TRBV5-5 and TRBJ1-5; 7 bases fit TRBD1. The germline CDR1 and CDR2 sequences are SGHKS and YYEKEE (reference sequence). The length of the CDR3 is 17 residues. V lost 0 bases to trimming and J lost 2 bases; unmatched junction nucleotides: 8. CDR3 sequence (DNA): TGTGCCAGCAGCTTGGAGGGTGGTACAGGGGGCAATCAGCCCCAGCATTTT. This codes for CASSLEGGTGGNQPQHF.

The J gene is TRBJ1-2, the V gene TRBV2; 7 bases align to TRBD1. Per the germline V gene, CDR1 is SNHLY and CDR2 is FYNNEI. Trimming removed 8 bases from V and 6 bases from J; junction bases left unmatched: 24. This CDR3 comprises 18 residues. The CDR3 protein is CASGDQGQPRNFKDGYTF. CDR3 in DNA: TGTGCCAGCGGAGATCAGGGACAGCCGCGAAACTTTAAGGATGGCTACACCTTC.

This sequence joins TRBV11-2 and TRBJ2-2, with 7 bases matching TRBD2. This CDR3 spans 14 amino acids. The germline V gene has CDR1 SGHAT and CDR2 FQNNGV. The junction had 2 bases not matched to a gene; V was cut back by 5 bases and J by 2 bases. The CDR3 bases are TGTGCCAGCAGCGGGGGGGGAAACACCGGGGAGCTGTTTTTT. This sequence encodes CASSGGGNTGELFF.

The chain combines TRBV19 with TRBJ2-7; TRBD2 matches at 12 bases. The V gene end was trimmed by 8 bases and the J gene end by 0 bases; junction bases not matched to a gene: 2. This CDR3 has 14 amino acids. The germline V gene has CDR1 LNHDA and CDR2 SQIVND (reference sequence). CDR3 protein: CASGLAGSSYEQYF. For the CDR3, the DNA is TGTGCCAGTGGACTAGCGGGAAGCTCCTACGAGCAGTACTTC.

V gene TRBV5-4 combines with J gene TRBJ2-1; no firm D call. Germline assignment: CDR1 SGHNT and CDR2 YYREEE (reference sequence). The CDR3 totals 15 residues. Trimming shortened V by 4 bases and J by 1 base, and 12 bases separated the two germline ends. The CDR3 bases are TGTGCCAGCAGCCTGGAAACGGGTTCCTACAATGAGCAGTTCTTC. It codes for CASSLETGSYNEQFF.